This paragraph reports one T cell receptor beta chain. Its antigen remains unknown. The data originate from a study of hypomethylating agent response in myelodysplastic syndrome. The study, taken as a whole, reports: The cohort was small, with only around 10 patients analyzed.

Measured with immunoSEQ multiplex PCR; TCRdb has only the in-frame clones, and not every one. The sample yields 6,000 to 6,500 clones, approximately 78% seen once. Looked up from germline, CDR1 is SEHNR and CDR2 is FQNEAQ (reference sequence). The V and J ends lost 4 bases and 5 bases, in that order; junction bases with no gene match: 3. This CDR3 contains 14 residues. The TCR was taken from a human donor with myelodysplastic syndrome. This sample comprised bone marrow, obtained before or after starting hypomethylating agent treatment for myelodysplastic syndrome (not recorded which). The chain links TRBV7-9 to TRBJ2-2; 8 nucleotides agree with TRBD1. In DNA, the CDR3 is TGTGCCAGCAGCTCGGGACAGGTTACCGGGGAGCTGTTTTTT. Protein product: CASSSGQVTGELFF.